This T cell receptor (beta chain) came from a study of T cell changes during pregnancy in multiple sclerosis. The sample holds one count of this clone. The table came from immunoSEQ multiplex PCR; TCRdb's copy has only in-frame clones and leaves some out. The table shows 100,000 or so clones, with around 93% occurring only once. Trimming left V 1 base short and J 0 bases short, with 7 bases between. CDR3 length equals 15 residues. The germline CDR1 and CDR2 sequences are GTSNPN and SVGIG (reference sequence). The sequenced sample was peripheral blood, obtained in the first trimester of pregnancy. The receptor was isolated from a female donor with multiple sclerosis, enrolled in a pregnancy study. The rearrangement links TRBV30 to TRBJ1-6; D is uncertain. CDR3 protein: CAWSGGVSYNSPLHF. The CDR3, as DNA: TGTGCCTGGAGTGGGGGAGTCTCCTATAATTCACCCCTCCACTTT.